The 30 T cell receptor beta chains presented below share a single source sample, sequenced in a study of PD-L1 blockade in urothelial cancer listed by TCRdb under 2017. The time point label on this specimen signifies: peripheral blood 6 weeks after treatment start. The protocol used for the library was the immunoSEQ multiplex PCR assay. In its TCRdb copy, this immuneACCESS table keeps in-frame sequences only and misses some clones. Where compared with another copy, unresolved V genes explain less than half of these, and the others have no known cause. Across this sample there are 48,000 or so clones, with approximately 86% seen only once. About 9.4% of the sample comes from the top ten. Here the sequenced sample was PBMCs, taken around atezolizumab (anti-PD-L1) treatment. These receptors all stem from a man in his 60s with urothelial cancer.

The CDR3 region has the DNA TGTGCCAGCAGCTCGGACAGGGCGTACGAGCAGTACTTC. This codes for CASSSDRAYEQYF. This sequence joins TRBV11-2 and TRBJ2-7; 8 bases are shared with TRBD1. This CDR3 region has 13 residues. In germline, CDR1 is SGHAT, CDR2 FQNNGV. Germline trimming cut 4 bases from V and 4 bases from J; bases unmatched to any gene: 3.

The CDR3 DNA is TGTGCCAGTAGTCCCGGGACAGGGTTCCTGGGCACTGAAGCTTTCTTT. This sequence encodes CASSPGTGFLGTEAFF. This chain connects TRBV19 to TRBJ1-1; 9 nucleotides match TRBD1. V lost 5 bases, J lost 4 bases, and 11 bases stayed unmatched. There are 16 residues in the CDR3. Germline V gene lookup returns CDR1 LNHDA and CDR2 SQIVND (reference sequence).

J is TRBJ2-6 and V is TRBV29-1, with D unclear. This CDR3 comprises 13 residues. Germline V lookup: CDR1 SQVTM, CDR2 ANQGSEA. V lost 5 bases and J 0 bases, leaving 5 bases between the germline ends. The CDR3 nucleotides are TGCAGCGTTCACAGCTCTGGGGCCAACGTCCTGACTTTC. This translates into CSVHSSGANVLTF.

This chain connects TRBV6-4 to TRBJ2-1; TRBD1 matches 8 bases. J was trimmed by 8 bases and V by 6 bases; bases with no gene match: 9. CDR1 MRHNA and CDR2 SNTAGT come from the germline V gene. This CDR3 comprises 14 residues. This chain's CDR3 is CASSRTGSLDEQFF. CDR3 DNA: TGTGCCAGCAGCCGGACAGGGAGCCTCGATGAGCAGTTCTTC.

The V call is TRBV11-3, the J call TRBJ2-5, with D hard to call. Germline CDR1 is SGHNT and CDR2 is YENEEA. Trimming removed 0 bases at V and 4 bases at J, with 9 bases between. The CDR3 sequence is 14 residues long. The CDR3 loop is CASSLDVAGETQYF. CDR3 in DNA: TGTGCCAGCAGCTTAGATGTGGCAGGAGAGACCCAGTACTTC. Drawing the rest from reference TRBV11-3 and TRBJ2-5, the complete variable domain is EAGVVQSPRYKIIEKKQPVAFWCNPISGHNTLYWYLQNLGQGPELLIRYENEEAVDDSQLPKDRFSAERLKGVDSTLKIQPAELGDSAVYLCASSLDVAGETQYFGPGTRLLVL.

The rearrangement joins TRBV4-1 to TRBJ2-1, with TRBD1 matching over 8 bases. CDR1 is MGHRA, CDR2 YSYEKL, per germline. CDR3 length equals 17 residues. J was trimmed by 7 bases and V by 0 bases; bases with no gene match: 11. The CDR3 DNA sequence: TGCGCCAGCAGCCAAGATTCTTTTACGGACAGGGCAAATGAGCAGTTCTTC. This codes for CASSQDSFTDRANEQFF.

V and J are TRBV7-3 and TRBJ1-6, with D perhaps TRBD1 (6 bases). Germline V lookup: CDR1 SGHTA, CDR2 FQGTGA. Trimming removed 0 bases from V and 5 bases from J, with 8 bases in between. This CDR3 contains 15 residues. This chain's CDR3 is CASSLTPGDNSPLHF. The CDR3 DNA sequence: TGTGCCAGCAGCTTAACCCCAGGGGATAATTCACCCCTCCACTTT.

The V call is TRBV19, the J call TRBJ1-3, with a tentative D call TRBD1 (5 bases). Trimming took 6 bases from V and 2 from J, leaving 8 bases between them. The CDR3 contains 13 residues. CDR1 is LNHDA, CDR2 SQIVND, per germline (reference sequence). The CDR3 spells CASRRGTGNTIYF. In DNA form, the CDR3 reads TGTGCCAGTAGAAGGGGTACTGGAAACACCATATATTTT.

The chain uses TRBV5-1 and TRBJ2-2; D not certain. Looked up from germline, CDR1 is SGHRS and CDR2 is YFSETQ. Trimming took off 0 bases at V and 2 bases at J, with 5 bases between the two ends. The CDR3 contains 14 residues. CDR3 residues: CASSLDFNTGELFF. In DNA, the CDR3 is TGCGCCAGCAGCTTGGACTTTAACACCGGGGAGCTGTTTTTT.

The gene calls are TRBV11-1 and TRBJ1-3, with TRBD1 identical over 8 bases. CDR3 length: 14 amino acids. CDR1 and CDR2 (germline): SGHAT, FQDESV (reference sequence). After removal of 5 bases from V and 2 bases from J, the junction contained 2 bases not matched to a gene. The CDR3 region is CASSPDRAGNTIYF. The CDR3 nucleotides read TGTGCCAGCAGCCCGGACAGGGCTGGAAACACCATATATTTT.

The V gene is TRBV6-1, the J gene TRBJ2-7; unclear D gene. V dropped 2 bases and J dropped 6 bases, with 11 bases sitting between them. The CDR3 runs 13 residues. Looked up from germline, CDR1 is MNHNS and CDR2 is SASEGT. The CDR3 reads CASSESRVGEQYF. CDR3 bases: TGTGCCAGCAGTGAAAGCCGGGTGGGCGAGCAGTACTTC.

The rearrangement links TRBV28 to TRBJ2-5, with a possible D match to TRBD2 (7 bases). The V gene lost 3 bases and the J gene lost 1 base, with 21 bases spanning the gap. Germline CDR1 and CDR2: MDHEN and SYDVKM. CDR3 length: 18 residues. The CDR3 nucleotides are TGTGCCAGCAGTTTGCGGGGGTGGCGGGGGCCGGCCCAAGAGACCCAGTACTTC. Protein product: CASSLRGWRGPAQETQYF. The full variable domain, rest sourced from reference TRBV28 and TRBJ2-5, is DVKVTQSSRYLVKRTGEKVFLECVQDMDHENMFWYRQDPGLGLRLIYFSYDVKMKEKGDIPEGYSVSREKKERFSLILESASTNQTSMYLCASSLRGWRGPAQETQYFGPGTRLLVL.

The rearrangement uses TRBV9 and TRBJ1-4; 8 positions agree with TRBD1. This CDR3 contains 16 residues. Germline CDR1 is SGDLS and CDR2 is YYNGEE. V lost 0 bases and J lost 6; bases outside the gene matches: 7. CDR3 sequence: CASSVAGGGNYEKLFF. CDR3 nucleotides: TGTGCCAGCAGCGTAGCAGGGGGCGGTAATTATGAAAAACTGTTTTTT.

The rearrangement joins TRBV21-1 to TRBJ1-6; the table's D gene call, TRBD1, was not cross checked with the DNA. TRBV21-1 is a documented pseudogene. CDR3 size: 18 residues. This CDR3 is CASSKYGTVSSYNSPLHF. CDR3 nucleotide sequence: TGTGCCAGCAGCAAATACGGGACAGTGAGCTCCTATAATTCACCCCTCCACTTT.

The chain recombines TRBV29-1 with TRBJ2-7; a possible D gene is TRBD1 (6 bases). The CDR3 totals 11 residues. Per the germline V gene, CDR1 is SQVTM and CDR2 is ANQGSEA. The ends were cut back, 6 bases at V and 6 bases at J, with 12 bases in the middle. CDR3 nucleotides: TGCAGCGTCCAAACAGGGTTCGAGCAGTACTTC. Amino acids: CSVQTGFEQYF.

The chain has TRBV6-5 and TRBJ1-2; D is ambiguous. The germline V gene encodes CDR1 MNHEY and CDR2 SVGAGI. V lost 6 bases, J lost 2 bases, and 7 bases lay in between. The CDR3 contains 12 residues. DNA for the CDR3: TGTGCCAGCAGGTCAGCGAACTATGGCTACACCTTC. As protein: CASRSANYGYTF.

The chain has TRBV2 and TRBJ1-5; tentatively, D is TRBD1 (5 bases). Deletions cut 4 bases from V and 1 base from J, with 14 bases between. The CDR3 has 16 amino acids. Germline V CDR1 and CDR2: SNHLY, FYNNEI. CDR3 in DNA: TGTGCCAGCAGTGTACGGGGGAGAGGAAGCAATCAGCCCCAGCATTTT. Amino acid sequence: CASSVRGRGSNQPQHF.

The J gene is TRBJ2-7, the V gene TRBV5-1; 8 nucleotides agree with TRBD2. Trimming cost V 1 base and J 6 bases; bases outside gene matches: 6. This CDR3 is built from 14 residues. Germline assignment: CDR1 SGHRS and CDR2 YFSETQ. This CDR3 is CASSLNGGAREQYF. In DNA form, the CDR3 reads TGCGCCAGCAGCTTGAACGGGGGGGCCCGCGAGCAGTACTTC.

V is TRBV7-2 and J is TRBJ2-7, with 7 bases that match TRBD1. The CDR3 runs 15 residues. In germline, CDR1 is SGHTA, CDR2 FQGNSA. The V and J ends lost 1 base and 7 bases, in that order; junction bases with no gene match: 10. The CDR3 region is CASSLDTGTVREQYF. The CDR3 DNA follows: TGTGCCAGCAGCTTAGATACTGGGACAGTTCGGGAGCAGTACTTC.

This chain joins TRBV6-1 and TRBJ2-7; the match to TRBD1 covers 10 bases. The CDR3 length is 16 residues. With V trimmed by 0 bases and J by 3 bases, 5 bases remained unmatched. In germline, CDR1 is MNHNS, CDR2 SASEGT. As DNA, the CDR3 is TGTGCCAGCAGTGAAGCCACGGGACAGGGGTACTACGAGCAGTACTTC. This sequence encodes CASSEATGQGYYEQYF.

This chain uses TRBV7-3 with TRBJ2-1, with D perhaps TRBD1 (6 bases). CDR1 is SGHTA, CDR2 FQGTGA, per germline. The CDR3 extends over 15 amino acids. Trimming shortened V by 5 bases and J by 0 bases, and 11 bases separated the two germline ends. CDR3 amino acids: CASSPTRGSYNEQFF. In nucleotides, the CDR3 is TGTGCCAGCAGCCCTACCAGGGGCTCCTACAATGAGCAGTTCTTC.

This clone was seen a few times. This sequence joins TRBV7-8 and TRBJ2-1, with TRBD1 matching 11 bases. V lost 5 bases, J lost 6 bases, and 6 bases stayed unmatched. Per the germline V gene, CDR1 is SGHVS and CDR2 is FQNEAQ. The CDR3 runs 15 residues. In nucleotides, the CDR3 is TGTGCCAGCAGCCGGACAGGGGGCGCTTCCAATGAGCAGTTCTTC. Its protein is CASSRTGGASNEQFF.

The chain employs TRBV5-5 and TRBJ2-2; 10 positions agree with TRBD1. CDR1 is SGHKS, CDR2 YYEKEE, per germline (reference sequence). This CDR3 comprises 18 residues. V lost 4 bases to trimming and J lost 0 bases; unmatched junction nucleotides: 9. The CDR3 loop is CASSNPGQGTPNTGELFF. The CDR3 DNA is TGTGCCAGCAGCAATCCGGGACAGGGGACCCCGAACACCGGGGAGCTGTTTTTT.

This chain uses TRBV7-2 with TRBJ2-7; tentatively, D is TRBD1 (5 bases). The germline CDR1 and CDR2 sequences are SGHTA and FQGNSA. This CDR3 region has 17 residues. The V and J ends lost 5 bases and 3 bases respectively, with 23 bases between them. CDR3 amino acids: CASSPLPRGHLLYEQYF. CDR3 DNA sequence: TGTGCCAGCAGCCCCCTGCCCAGAGGACACCTCCTCTACGAGCAGTACTTC.

This clone showed up just once. The chain is built from TRBV27 and TRBJ1-5; 12 nucleotides align to TRBD1. V shed 2 bases and J 0 bases; nucleotides not matched to a gene: 2. The CDR3 covers 17 residues. Per germline, CDR1 MNHEY and CDR2 SMNVEV (reference sequence). The CDR3 bases are TGTGCCAGCAGTTTACGGGGACAGGGGGCTAGCAATCAGCCCCAGCATTTT. This encodes CASSLRGQGASNQPQHF.

V gene TRBV6-6 combines with J gene TRBJ1-5, with a tentative D call TRBD1 (5 bases). V was cut by 6 bases and J by 0 bases, with 12 bases left in between. The CDR3 is made up of 15 amino acids. Germline V gene sequence: CDR1 MNHNY, CDR2 SVGAGI (reference sequence). CDR3 in DNA: TGTGCCAGCAGATACACGACAGTTAGCAATCAGCCCCAGCATTTT. Its protein product is CASRYTTVSNQPQHF.

This chain joins TRBV6-1 and TRBJ1-5; D remains ambiguous. The germline gives CDR1 MNHNS, CDR2 SASEGT. Trimming removed 2 bases from V and 5 bases from J, with 10 bases in between. This CDR3 is built from 14 residues. The CDR3 coding sequence is TGTGCCAGCAGTGAAAATTACGGGGATCAGCCCCAGCATTTT. Encoded protein: CASSENYGDQPQHF.

The chain links TRBV18 to TRBJ2-3, with D unresolved. V dropped 6 bases and J dropped 0 bases, with 10 bases sitting between them. Germline CDR1 reads KGHSH; CDR2 reads LQKENI. This CDR3 comprises 14 residues. In DNA form, the CDR3 reads TGTGCCAGCTCCCAGACTGGGAGCACAGATACGCAGTATTTT. Translating gives CASSQTGSTDTQYF.

CDR3 DNA: TGTGCCAGCAGTGAACCGGGGTTCCCCTACGAGCAGTACTTC. It codes for CASSEPGFPYEQYF. This rearrangement joins TRBV2 to TRBJ2-7; TRBD2 is a possible D gene (5 bases). The CDR3 totals 14 residues. V shed 2 bases and J shed 2 bases, with 10 bases lying between them. Germline CDR1 reads SNHLY; CDR2 reads FYNNEI.

The J gene is TRBJ2-3, the V gene TRBV6-5; D gene ambiguous. In germline, CDR1 is MNHEY, CDR2 SVGAGI. Between the trimmed V and J ends, which lost 0 bases and 0 bases, there was a span of 7 bases. The CDR3 contains 15 residues. The DNA of the CDR3 is TGTGCCAGCAGTTACTCCGGGTCTAGCACAGATACGCAGTATTTT. This codes for CASSYSGSSTDTQYF.